The clone carrying this T cell receptor beta chain was counted a single time. Its antigen is not known. The record originates from a study of cytomegalovirus exposure and HLA in healthy donors. Study at large: The 130 or so validation repertoires, a later analysis reported, used the same platform as the approximately 730 repertoires from the first cohort. Study-wide results and caveats: A later analysis found first-cohort TCR clusters tended to co-occur in the approximately 110 validation repertoires.

Assay used: immunoSEQ multiplex PCR; TCRdb lists only in-frame clones, some missing. This table holds some 110,000 clones, 94% found once. In germline, CDR1 is SEHNR, CDR2 FQNEAQ (reference sequence). Trimming left V 3 bases short and J 7 bases short, with 13 bases between. The CDR3 length is 13 residues. The sequence derives from a woman aged 18 to 35 in good health and CMV-seronegative. The chain recombines TRBV7-9 with TRBJ2-7; D might be TRBD2 (5 bases). The sequenced sample consisted of PBMCs. The chain's CDR3 is CASSFVSKREQYF. Written as DNA, the CDR3 is TGTGCCAGCAGCTTCGTAAGCAAGCGGGAGCAGTACTTC.